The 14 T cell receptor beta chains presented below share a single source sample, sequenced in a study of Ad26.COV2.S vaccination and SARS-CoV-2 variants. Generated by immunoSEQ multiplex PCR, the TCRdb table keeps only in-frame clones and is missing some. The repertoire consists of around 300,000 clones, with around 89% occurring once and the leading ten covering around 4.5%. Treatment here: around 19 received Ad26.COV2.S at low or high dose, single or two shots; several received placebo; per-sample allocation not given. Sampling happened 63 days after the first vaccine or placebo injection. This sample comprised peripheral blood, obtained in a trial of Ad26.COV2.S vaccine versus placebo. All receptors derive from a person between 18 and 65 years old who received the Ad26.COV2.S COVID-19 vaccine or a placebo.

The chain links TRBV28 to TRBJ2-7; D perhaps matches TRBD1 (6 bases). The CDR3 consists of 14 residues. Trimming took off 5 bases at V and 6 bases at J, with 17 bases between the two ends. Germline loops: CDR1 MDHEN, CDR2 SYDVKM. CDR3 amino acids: CASSRAPGQPEQYF. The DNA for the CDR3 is TGTGCCAGCAGTAGAGCACCAGGACAGCCCGAGCAGTACTTC.

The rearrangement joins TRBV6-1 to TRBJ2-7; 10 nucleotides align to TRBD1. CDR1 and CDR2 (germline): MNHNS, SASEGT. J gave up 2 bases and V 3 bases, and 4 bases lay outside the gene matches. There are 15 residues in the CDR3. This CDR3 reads CASSDGTGEAYEQYF. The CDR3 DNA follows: TGTGCCAGCAGTGATGGGACAGGGGAAGCCTACGAGCAGTACTTC.

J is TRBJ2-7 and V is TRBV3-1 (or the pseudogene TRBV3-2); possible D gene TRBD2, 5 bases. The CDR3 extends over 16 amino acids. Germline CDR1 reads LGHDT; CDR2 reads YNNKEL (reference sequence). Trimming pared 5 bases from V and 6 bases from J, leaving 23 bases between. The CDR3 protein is CASSFGLPDTSVEQYF. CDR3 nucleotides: TGTGCCAGCAGCTTCGGACTGCCGGATACGTCTGTCGAGCAGTACTTC.

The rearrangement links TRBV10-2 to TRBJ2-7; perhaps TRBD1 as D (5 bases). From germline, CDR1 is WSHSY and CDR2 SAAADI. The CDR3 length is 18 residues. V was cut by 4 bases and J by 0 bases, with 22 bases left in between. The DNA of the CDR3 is TGCGCCAGCAGTGCGCAGATAGTTGATGCAGGGATCTCCTACGAGCAGTACTTC. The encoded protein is CASSAQIVDAGISYEQYF.

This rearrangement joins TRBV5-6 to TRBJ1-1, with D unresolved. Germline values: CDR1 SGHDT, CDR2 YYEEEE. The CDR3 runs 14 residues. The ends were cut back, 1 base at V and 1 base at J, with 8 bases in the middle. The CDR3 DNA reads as TGTGCCAGCAGCTTGCCGGCAGAGAACACTGAAGCTTTCTTT. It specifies CASSLPAENTEAFF.

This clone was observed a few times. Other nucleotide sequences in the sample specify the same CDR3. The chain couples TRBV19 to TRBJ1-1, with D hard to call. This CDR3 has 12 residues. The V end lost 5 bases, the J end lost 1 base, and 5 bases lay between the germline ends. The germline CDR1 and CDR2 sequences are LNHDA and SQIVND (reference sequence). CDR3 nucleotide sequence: TGTGCCAGTAGTGGAAGGAACACTGAAGCTTTCTTT. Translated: CASSGRNTEAFF.

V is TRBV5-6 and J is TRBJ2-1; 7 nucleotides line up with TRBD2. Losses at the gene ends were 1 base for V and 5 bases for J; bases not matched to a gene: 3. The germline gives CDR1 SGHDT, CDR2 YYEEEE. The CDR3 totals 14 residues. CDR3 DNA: TGTGCCAGCAGCTTGCCCGGGAGGAACAATGAGCAGTTCTTC. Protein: CASSLPGRNNEQFF.

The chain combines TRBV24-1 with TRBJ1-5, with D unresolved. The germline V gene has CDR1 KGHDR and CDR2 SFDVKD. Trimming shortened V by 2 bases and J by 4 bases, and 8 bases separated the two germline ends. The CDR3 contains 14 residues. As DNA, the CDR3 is TGTGCCACCAGTGATTGGGCCTTGAATCAGCCCCAGCATTTT. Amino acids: CATSDWALNQPQHF.

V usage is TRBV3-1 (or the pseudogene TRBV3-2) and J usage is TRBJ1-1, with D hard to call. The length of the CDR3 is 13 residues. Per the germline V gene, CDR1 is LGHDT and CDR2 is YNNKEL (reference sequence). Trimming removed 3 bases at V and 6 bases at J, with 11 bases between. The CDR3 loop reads CASSQIPAPEAFF. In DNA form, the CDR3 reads TGTGCCAGCAGCCAGATTCCAGCCCCTGAAGCTTTCTTT.

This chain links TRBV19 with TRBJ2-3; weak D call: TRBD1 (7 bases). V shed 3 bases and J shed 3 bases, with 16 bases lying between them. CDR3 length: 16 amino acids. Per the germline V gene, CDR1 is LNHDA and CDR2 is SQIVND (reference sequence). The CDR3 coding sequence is TGTGCCAGTAGTATGGTGACAGGGAGGAGGACAGATACGCAGTATTTT. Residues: CASSMVTGRRTDTQYF.

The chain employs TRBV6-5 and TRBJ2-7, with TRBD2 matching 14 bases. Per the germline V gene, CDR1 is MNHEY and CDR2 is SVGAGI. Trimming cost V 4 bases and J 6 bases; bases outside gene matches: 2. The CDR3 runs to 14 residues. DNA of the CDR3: TGTGCCAGCAGTTCCGGACTAGCGGGGGGCGAGCAGTACTTC. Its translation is CASSSGLAGGEQYF.

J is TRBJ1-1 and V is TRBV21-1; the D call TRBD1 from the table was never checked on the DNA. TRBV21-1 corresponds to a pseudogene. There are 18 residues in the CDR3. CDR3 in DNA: TGTGCCAGCAGCAAAGGGACTGAAACAGGGAGAGTCCTTCCTGAAGCTTTCTTT. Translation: CASSKGTETGRVLPEAFF.

The CDR3, as DNA: TGTGCCAGCAGCTCTCGGGACAGGGGGGATCGAGGCTACACCTTC. It yields the protein CASSSRDRGDRGYTF. The genes are TRBV11-2 and TRBJ1-2, with 11 bases lining up with TRBD1. The CDR3 spans 15 residues. Trimming took 4 bases from V and 8 from J; bases not matched to a gene: 9. CDR1 SGHAT and CDR2 FQNNGV come from the germline V gene.

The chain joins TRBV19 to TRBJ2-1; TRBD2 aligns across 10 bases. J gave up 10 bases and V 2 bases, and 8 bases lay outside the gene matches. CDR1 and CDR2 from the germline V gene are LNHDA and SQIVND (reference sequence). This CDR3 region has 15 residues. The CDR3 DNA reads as TGTGCCAGTAGTATAAGCTTGGAACTAGCGGGAGAGCAGTTCTTC. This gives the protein CASSISLELAGEQFF.